The 20 T cell receptor beta chains listed next were all sequenced from one sample in a study of T cell responses to AZD1222 COVID-19 vaccine. Produced via immunoSEQ multiplex PCR; TCRdb's table is partial and in-frame only. The sample has about 140,000 clones, under 95% seen once. This specimen was peripheral blood, taken on day 0 of AZD1222 vaccination. The receptor source for this set is an adult in good health.

The gene calls are TRBV27 and TRBJ1-1; TRBD1 matches at 8 bases. The germline gives CDR1 MNHEY, CDR2 SMNVEV (reference sequence). This CDR3 has 15 amino acids. The J segment lost 5 bases and the V segment lost 5 bases, leaving 10 bases of the junction unmatched. The CDR3: CASSLQRTGRTEAFF. The CDR3 coding sequence is TGTGCCAGCAGTCTTCAAAGGACAGGGCGGACTGAAGCTTTCTTT.

This chain uses TRBV5-1 with TRBJ1-2, with TRBD1 matching over 7 bases. V lost 0 bases and J lost 1; bases outside the gene matches: 3. Germline CDR1 is SGHRS and CDR2 is YFSETQ. This CDR3 region has 15 residues. In nucleotides, the CDR3 is TGCGCCAGCAGCTTGGACGACAGGGTTAACTATGGCTACACCTTC. This encodes CASSLDDRVNYGYTF.

In its sample, this clone was seen once. The rearrangement links TRBV30 to TRBJ2-5, with D tentatively TRBD2 (6 bases). The V end lost 4 bases, the J end lost 5 bases, and 11 bases lay between the germline ends. The CDR3 sequence is 12 residues long. Germline-derived CDR1 and CDR2 are GTSNPN and SVGIG (reference sequence). CDR3: CAWNTGGETQYF. The CDR3 DNA reads as TGTGCCTGGAATACTGGGGGGGAGACCCAGTACTTC.

The chain couples TRBV19 to TRBJ1-2; D call uncertain. The CDR3 is 16 amino acids. Trimming took 4 bases from V and 4 from J, leaving 19 bases between them. Germline CDR1 reads LNHDA; CDR2 reads SQIVND (reference sequence). The CDR3 DNA follows: TGTGCCAGTAGTACCTTGGTCGAGACAAGAGCCTATGGCTACACCTTC. Translated: CASSTLVETRAYGYTF.

The J gene is TRBJ2-7, the V gene TRBV9; D not resolved. Trimming took 0 bases from V and 2 from J, leaving 18 bases between them. This CDR3 is built from 17 residues. The germline gives CDR1 SGDLS, CDR2 YYNGEE. CDR3 residues: CASSVGIRVGPAYEQYF. CDR3 nucleotide sequence: TGTGCCAGCAGCGTAGGAATTCGGGTCGGACCCGCCTACGAGCAGTACTTC.

The chain combines TRBV11-3 with TRBJ2-3; 10 bases line up with TRBD1. Trimming at V came to 5 bases and at J to 5 bases, leaving 7 bases not matched to a gene. This CDR3 region has 15 residues. Germline values: CDR1 SGHNT, CDR2 YENEEA. The CDR3 coding sequence is TGTGCCAGCAGCCCGAGGACAGGGGGTGAAGATACGCAGTATTTT. Translation gives CASSPRTGGEDTQYF.

Written as DNA, the CDR3 is TGCGCCAGCAGGAGGACTAGCGGCGGGGATACGCAGTATTTT. Its translation is CASRRTSGGDTQYF. V gene TRBV10-1 combines with J gene TRBJ2-3; 10 bases agree with TRBD2. CDR1 is WNHNN, CDR2 SYGVQD, per germline (reference sequence). The CDR3 runs to 14 residues. V lost 6 bases, J lost 6 bases, and 6 bases stayed unmatched.

The DNA for the CDR3 is TGTGCCAGCACGGGCCAGAGAGAAAACACAGATACGCAGTATTTT. It is translated as CASTGQRENTDTQYF. J is TRBJ2-3 and V is TRBV6-5; the D is unclear. Deletions cut 7 bases from V and 2 bases from J, with 16 bases between. The CDR3 loop spans 15 amino acids. Germline V gene lookup returns CDR1 MNHEY and CDR2 SVGAGI.

The V gene is TRBV10-3, the J gene TRBJ2-7; the match to TRBD1 covers 7 bases. Germline-derived CDR1 and CDR2 are ENHRY and SYGVKD. Trimming took 4 bases from V and 1 from J; bases not matched to a gene: 4. This CDR3 has 14 amino acids. The CDR3 is CAISAGTDSYEQYF. CDR3 nucleotides: TGTGCCATCAGTGCCGGGACAGATTCCTACGAGCAGTACTTC.

This chain links TRBV11-3 with TRBJ1-4; no reliable D call. Trimming stripped 4 bases from V and 7 bases from J, with 13 bases between. In germline, CDR1 is SGHNT, CDR2 YENEEA. There are 14 residues in the CDR3. The CDR3 loop is CASSSPQLVEKLFF. The CDR3 DNA is TGTGCCAGCAGCTCACCCCAGTTGGTTGAAAAACTGTTTTTT.

V is TRBV20-1 and J is TRBJ2-3; 7 bases map to TRBD2. Germline V CDR1 and CDR2: DFQATT, SNEGSKA (reference sequence). Trimming at V came to 3 bases and at J to 3 bases, leaving 6 bases not matched to a gene. The CDR3 is 14 residues long. CDR3 DNA: TGCAGTGCTAGTAGGCGGGAGAGTACAGATACGCAGTATTTT. Its translation: CSASRRESTDTQYF.

The CDR3 protein is CASALGSAEDTQYF. The CDR3 nucleotides are TGTGCCAGCGCCCTGGGGTCCGCCGAGGATACGCAGTATTTT. The chain combines TRBV6-5 with TRBJ2-3; D is unresolved. The CDR3 runs 14 residues. V was shortened by 8 bases and J by 6 bases, with 18 bases between the two germline ends. The germline V gene encodes CDR1 MNHEY and CDR2 SVGAGI.

The rearrangement uses TRBV13 and TRBJ2-1, with D perhaps given as TRBD1 or TRBD2 (5 bases each). V was shortened by 5 bases and J by 7 bases, with 18 bases between the two germline ends. The germline V gene encodes CDR1 PRHDT and CDR2 FYEKMQ (reference sequence). The length of the CDR3 is 15 residues. The CDR3 nucleotides read TGTGCCAGCAGCCGAACCGGGACGGGAATGAATGAGCAGTTCTTC. It yields the protein CASSRTGTGMNEQFF.

The chain employs TRBV7-2 and TRBJ1-4; TRBD1 might be the D (5 bases). Between the trimmed V and J ends, which lost 5 bases and 5 bases, there was a span of 9 bases. The CDR3 is made up of 13 amino acids. Germline loops: CDR1 SGHTA, CDR2 FQGNSA. This CDR3 reads CASSPNRNEKLFF. The CDR3 DNA follows: TGTGCCAGCAGCCCTAACAGGAATGAAAAACTGTTTTTT. The entire variable domain, with the rest obtained from reference TRBV7-2 and TRBJ1-4, is as follows: GAGVSQSPSNKVTEKGKDVELRCDPISGHTALYWYRQSLGQGLEFLIYFQGNSAPDKSGLPSDRFSAERTGGSVSTLTIQRTQQEDSAVYLCASSPNRNEKLFFGSGTQLSVL.

This clone was counted once. V gene TRBV7-3 combines with J gene TRBJ2-3, with TRBD2 identical over 8 bases. The CDR3 covers 15 residues. V gave up 4 bases and J gave up 1 base; unmatched junction bases: 4. Germline V gene lookup returns CDR1 SGHTA and CDR2 FQGTGA. The CDR3 DNA is TGTGCCAGCAGCTCGGGGACTAGTGGCACAGATACGCAGTATTTT. Translation: CASSSGTSGTDTQYF. Together with reference TRBV7-3 and TRBJ2-3, the CDR3 gives the full variable domain: GAGVSQTPSNKVTEKGKYVELRCDPISGHTALYWYRQSLGQGPEFLIYFQGTGAADDSGLPNDRFFAVRPEGSVSTLKIQRTERGDSAVYLCASSSGTSGTDTQYFGPGTRLTVL.

This chain connects TRBV7-9 to TRBJ1-1; D is unresolved. The CDR3 has 12 amino acids. V was cut by 4 bases and J by 1 base, with 4 bases left in between. CDR1 is SEHNR and CDR2 is FQNEAQ in the germline V gene (reference sequence). CDR3 coding DNA: TGTGCCAGCAGCTGGCCGAACACTGAAGCTTTCTTT. This gives the protein CASSWPNTEAFF.

This clone has just a few counts. V and J are TRBV28 and TRBJ2-1; 11 bases map to TRBD2. The CDR3 totals 13 residues. Germline V gene sequence: CDR1 MDHEN, CDR2 SYDVKM. The junction had 5 bases not matched to a gene; V was cut back by 6 bases and J by 10 bases. This CDR3 reads CASSLGTSGEQFF. In DNA form, the CDR3 reads TGTGCCAGCAGCCTTGGGACTAGCGGAGAGCAGTTCTTC.

The chain couples TRBV25-1 to TRBJ1-4; D remains unclear. This CDR3 has 10 amino acids. Germline CDR1 is MGHDK and CDR2 is SYGVNS. CDR3 in DNA: TGTGCGACGCAGGAAGAAAAACTGTTTTTT. Translated: CATQEEKLFF. The whole variable domain, remainder taken from reference TRBV25-1 and TRBJ1-4, is EADIYQTPRYLVIGTGKKITLECSQTMGHDKMYWYQQDPGMELHLIHYSYGVNSTEKGDLSSESTVSRIRTEHFPLTLESARPSHTSQYLCATQEEKLFFGSGTQLSVL.

This clone appeared a single time. The J gene is TRBJ1-1, the V gene TRBV5-1, with unresolved D. The CDR3 runs 12 residues. Between the trimmed V and J ends, which lost 5 bases and 1 base, there was a span of 6 bases. Germline loops: CDR1 SGHRS, CDR2 YFSETQ. The CDR3 DNA sequence: TGCGCCAGCAGGTTCGGGAACACTGAAGCTTTCTTT. Residues: CASRFGNTEAFF.

The chain carries TRBV30 and TRBJ1-2, with D possibly matching TRBD1 (6 bases). Between the trimmed V and J ends, which lost 0 bases and 4 bases, there was a span of 12 bases. This CDR3 has 14 residues. Germline V gives CDR1 GTSNPN, CDR2 SVGIG (reference sequence). The CDR3 spells CAWSVAGVAYGYTF. The CDR3 DNA follows: TGTGCCTGGAGTGTAGCAGGGGTGGCCTATGGCTACACCTTC.